The 23 T cell receptor beta chains reported below all come from one sample, sequenced in a study of blood T cell repertoires in COVID-19. TCRdb keeps only in-frame clones here, not all; method: immunoSEQ multiplex PCR. The top ten clones hold about 2.9% of a sample with about 200,000 clones, around 87% of them seen once. The material sequenced was peripheral blood. The receptors stem from a man in his 60s with acute or convalescent COVID-19.

This clone was seen a handful of times. This rearrangement joins TRBV19 to TRBJ2-7; D ambiguous. V lost 6 bases, J lost 3 bases, and 9 bases lay in between. The CDR3 is 12 residues long. Germline-derived CDR1 and CDR2 are LNHDA and SQIVND (reference sequence). The CDR3 DNA sequence: TGTGCCAGTAGGGGCCAATTCTACGAGCAGTACTTC. Residues: CASRGQFYEQYF.

The gene calls are TRBV27 and TRBJ1-5; the D gene is possibly TRBD1 (6 bases). V was trimmed by 3 bases and J by 4 bases, leaving 16 bases between them. This CDR3 is 16 amino acids long. Germline CDR1 is MNHEY and CDR2 is SMNVEV (reference sequence). The DNA of the CDR3 is TGTGCCAGCAGTTTGAGTCAGGGGACGGGTAATCAGCCCCAGCATTTT. The encoded protein is CASSLSQGTGNQPQHF.

This clone was counted between two and nine times. The chain combines TRBV18 with TRBJ1-5; 12 bases agree with TRBD1. The CDR3 length is 17 residues. The V gene's germline CDR1 is KGHSH and CDR2 LQKENI. V lost 1 base, J lost 3 bases, and 4 bases stayed unmatched. CDR3 DNA: TGTGCCAGCTCACCACTGGGGACAGGGGGCCCCAATCAGCCCCAGCATTTT. It codes for CASSPLGTGGPNQPQHF. The whole variable domain, remainder taken from reference TRBV18 and TRBJ1-5, is NAGVMQNPRHLVRRRGQEARLRCSPMKGHSHVYWYRQLPEEGLKFMVYLQKENIIDESGMPKERFSAEFPKEGPSILRIQQVVRGDSAAYFCASSPLGTGGPNQPQHFGDGTRLSIL.

The chain joins TRBV7-9 to TRBJ2-7; 8 bases map to TRBD1. Germline V gene data show CDR1 as SEHNR and CDR2 as FQNEAQ (reference sequence). With V trimmed by 8 bases and J by 3 bases, 6 bases remained unmatched. This CDR3 contains 13 residues. The CDR3 DNA sequence: TGTGCCAGCCTCGGACAGGGCAACTACGAGCAGTACTTC. As protein: CASLGQGNYEQYF.

This chain joins TRBV24-1 and TRBJ1-6; D is undetermined. V dropped 3 bases and J dropped 7 bases, with 9 bases sitting between them. The length of the CDR3 is 14 residues. Germline CDR1 KGHDR, CDR2 SFDVKD. This CDR3 reads CATSDGRGNSPLHF. For the CDR3, the DNA is TGTGCCACCAGTGATGGGAGAGGGAATTCACCCCTCCACTTT.

CDR3 protein: CASSATSGGAEAGELFF. CDR3 nucleotide sequence: TGTGCCAGCAGCGCAACTAGCGGGGGGGCAGAGGCCGGGGAGCTGTTTTTT. The rearrangement links TRBV7-8 to TRBJ2-2; 13 positions agree with TRBD2. The CDR3 spans 17 residues. Germline loops: CDR1 SGHVS, CDR2 FQNEAQ. V was clipped by 5 bases and J by 6 bases; unmatched bases: 9.

J is TRBJ1-1 and V is TRBV5-4; D perhaps matches TRBD1 (6 bases). Trimming stripped 0 bases from V and 1 base from J, with 10 bases between. The CDR3 contains 15 residues. Germline CDR1 and CDR2: SGHNT and YYREEE (reference sequence). The CDR3 loop reads CASSLVGGANTEAFF. For the CDR3, the DNA is TGTGCCAGCAGCTTGGTGGGGGGGGCGAACACTGAAGCTTTCTTT.

J is TRBJ2-4 and V is TRBV27; 7 bases match TRBD1. CDR3 length equals 12 residues. Trimming cost V 6 bases and J 8 bases; bases outside gene matches: 4. Germline loops: CDR1 MNHEY, CDR2 SMNVEV (reference sequence). CDR3: CASSQTGDIQYF. The CDR3 nucleotides read TGTGCCAGCAGCCAAACAGGGGACATTCAGTACTTC.

This chain links TRBV7-6 with TRBJ1-5; 8 bases agree with TRBD1. Trimming removed 5 bases from V and 0 bases from J; junction bases left unmatched: 3. The germline V gene has CDR1 SGHVS and CDR2 FNYEAQ. This CDR3 is built from 15 residues. CDR3 DNA: TGTGCCAGCAGCCCCGGACAGGGTAGCAATCAGCCCCAGCATTTT. Protein: CASSPGQGSNQPQHF.

The chain links TRBV9 to TRBJ1-3; 9 bases match TRBD1. CDR1 and CDR2 from the germline V gene are SGDLS and YYNGEE. The CDR3 spans 15 residues. Trimming took 3 bases from V and 8 from J; bases not matched to a gene: 9. The CDR3 DNA reads TGTGCCAGCAGCGCAACCGGGACAGGGTGGGACACCATATATTTT. Protein product: CASSATGTGWDTIYF. Full variable domain (missing parts from reference TRBV9 and TRBJ1-3): DSGVTQTPKHLITATGQRVTLRCSPRSGDLSVYWYQQSLDQGLQFLIQYYNGEERAKGNILERFSAQQFPDLHSELNLSSLELGDSALYFCASSATGTGWDTIYFGEGSWLTVV.

The chain carries TRBV7-2 and TRBJ2-5, with 8 bases that match TRBD1. CDR3 length: 15 amino acids. The trim removed 2 bases at V and 2 bases at J, leaving 4 bases unmatched. CDR1 and CDR2 from the germline V gene are SGHTA and FQGNSA. CDR3 region: CASSLTQGEQETQYF. CDR3 coding DNA: TGTGCCAGCAGCTTAACACAGGGGGAACAAGAGACCCAGTACTTC.

V is TRBV28 and J is TRBJ2-1; D not resolved. Germline values: CDR1 MDHEN, CDR2 SYDVKM. The CDR3 spans 15 residues. Trimming left V 2 bases short and J 0 bases short, with 8 bases between. The CDR3 sequence is CASSLRVLSYNEQFF. CDR3 bases: TGTGCCAGCAGTTTACGAGTTCTCTCCTACAATGAGCAGTTCTTC.

Only a few counts were recorded for this clone. The chain uses TRBV24-1 and TRBJ2-3; 11 nucleotides line up with TRBD1. The J segment lost 4 bases and the V segment lost 6 bases, leaving 5 bases of the junction unmatched. The length of the CDR3 is 15 residues. Germline V gene data show CDR1 as KGHDR and CDR2 as SFDVKD. The CDR3 reads CATSSGQGASDTQYF. The CDR3 DNA sequence: TGTGCCACCAGTTCCGGACAGGGGGCGTCAGATACGCAGTATTTT.

This rearrangement joins TRBV19 to TRBJ2-7; 7 nucleotides line up with TRBD1. Germline V gene data show CDR1 as LNHDA and CDR2 as SQIVND (reference sequence). V shed 6 bases, J shed 2 bases, and the junction held 7 bases outside the gene matches. The CDR3 is 14 amino acids. In DNA form, the CDR3 reads TGTGCCAGTAGGCAGGGGGTCCAGGCCTACGAGCAGTACTTC. As protein: CASRQGVQAYEQYF.

The chain uses TRBV28 and TRBJ2-1, with D maybe TRBD1 (6 bases). V was trimmed by 8 bases and J by 3 bases, leaving 14 bases between them. Germline V lookup: CDR1 MDHEN, CDR2 SYDVKM. The CDR3 consists of 14 residues. The CDR3 here is CASSETGYYNEQFF. CDR3 DNA sequence: TGTGCCAGCTCCGAGACAGGCTACTACAATGAGCAGTTCTTC.

This clone came up once. The V call is TRBV7-2, the J call TRBJ2-1; TRBD2 aligns across 11 bases. The CDR3 is 15 residues long. Germline assignment: CDR1 SGHTA and CDR2 FQGNSA. Trimming took 5 bases from V and 3 from J; bases not matched to a gene: 3. This CDR3 is CASSPSGGRYNEQFF. Here the CDR3 DNA reads TGTGCCAGCAGCCCTAGCGGGGGGCGCTACAATGAGCAGTTCTTC.

The rearrangement links TRBV5-6 to TRBJ1-1, with a possible D match to TRBD1 (5 bases). Germline V gives CDR1 SGHDT, CDR2 YYEEEE. The CDR3 sequence is 17 residues long. V lost 3 bases, J lost 0 bases, and 18 bases lay in between. CDR3 amino acids: CASSSRGALGMNTEAFF. The CDR3 DNA reads TGTGCCAGCAGCTCCCGTGGGGCATTGGGGATGAACACTGAAGCTTTCTTT.

The chain uses TRBV6-2 or TRBV6-3 and TRBJ2-7; 10 bases match TRBD2. V lost 6 bases and J lost 1; bases outside the gene matches: 6. Germline loops: CDR1 MNHEY, CDR2 SVGEGT. The CDR3 is 15 amino acids. CDR3 sequence reads: CASSLLAGVSYEQYF. Here the CDR3 DNA reads TGTGCCAGCAGCCTTCTAGCGGGGGTTTCCTACGAGCAGTACTTC.

This clone was recorded once. The rearrangement uses TRBV6-5 and TRBJ2-2, with D maybe TRBD2 (7 bases). Germline values: CDR1 MNHEY, CDR2 SVGAGI. This CDR3 spans 16 amino acids. V lost 2 bases, J lost 7 bases, and 17 bases lay in between. The CDR3 bases are TGTGCCAGCAGTTACCCTTTGGGGGGGGGCCGCGGGGAGCTGTTTTTT. This sequence encodes CASSYPLGGGRGELFF.

The genes are TRBV19 and TRBJ1-5; D not certain. Germline V gene data show CDR1 as LNHDA and CDR2 as SQIVND (reference sequence). This CDR3 is built from 13 residues. V dropped 6 bases and J dropped 4 bases, with 10 bases sitting between them. The CDR3 bases are TGTGCCAGTAGGTACGCGGGGAATCAGCCCCAGCATTTT. It codes for CASRYAGNQPQHF.

The rearrangement joins TRBV2 to TRBJ2-3, with D possibly TRBD1 on 5 matching bases. Trimming cost V 4 bases and J 8 bases, with 19 bases left between them. The CDR3 runs 15 residues. The germline V gene has CDR1 SNHLY and CDR2 FYNNEI. CDR3 sequence (DNA): TGTGCCAGCAGTGCCGAACGCCTGAAGCAGGGTACGCAGTATTTT. Translated, it gives CASSAERLKQGTQYF.

The chain carries TRBV4-2 and TRBJ2-3; TRBD2 matches at 9 bases. After removal of 0 bases from V and 7 bases from J, the junction contained 11 bases not matched to a gene. CDR3 length: 17 amino acids. The germline V gene has CDR1 LGHNA and CDR2 YNFKEQ. CDR3 coding DNA: TGTGCCAGCAGCCAAGATCGGAGCGGGGGGATGTTAAATACGCAGTATTTT. This encodes CASSQDRSGGMLNTQYF.

The chain combines TRBV27 with TRBJ2-7, with 9 nucleotides matching TRBD1. Germline values: CDR1 MNHEY, CDR2 SMNVEV (reference sequence). The J segment lost 3 bases and the V segment lost 7 bases, leaving 4 bases of the junction unmatched. This CDR3 region has 13 residues. Written as DNA, the CDR3 is TGTGCCAGCACGGGACAGGGCCACTACGAGCAGTACTTC. This sequence encodes CASTGQGHYEQYF.